The 20 T cell receptor beta chains below come from one sample, sequenced in a study of T cell repertoires in cytomegalovirus infection. These receptors are not linked to any known antigen. TCRdb re-derived calls from the reads in MiXCR, one entry per CDR3 protein. The data show 450,000 to 550,000 distinct CDR3 sequences, roughly 42% seen once. The input for sequencing was cultured PBMCs, taken from culture after CMV antigen stimulation. Every receptor here comes from a human donor in good health (CMV status not recorded). Some clones in this sample may be carry-over from other donors' samples.

The CDR3 bases are TGTGCCAGCAGTGGGACAGGGGCCACCGGGGAGCTGTTTTTT. This encodes CASSGTGATGELFF. The J gene is TRBJ2-2, the V gene TRBV6-1; TRBD1 agrees at 9 bases. CDR1 and CDR2 from the germline V gene are MNHNS and SASEGT. The CDR3 runs 14 residues. With 4 bases clipped from V and 4 bases from J, the junction kept 1 base outside the gene matches.

The chain uses TRBV7-2 and TRBJ2-7, with unresolved D. Germline V gene sequence: CDR1 SGHTA, CDR2 FQGNSA. Trimming removed 1 base from V and 5 bases from J, with 12 bases in between. This CDR3 is 14 amino acids long. Written as DNA, the CDR3 is TGTGCCAGCAGCTTAGTTGATGGGCTCCACGAGCAGTACTTC. This sequence encodes CASSLVDGLHEQYF.

This clonotype has a count of ten or more. This sequence joins TRBV7-2 and TRBJ2-5; TRBD2 aligns across 7 bases. The CDR3 runs to 16 residues. V gave up 2 bases and J gave up 5 bases; unmatched junction bases: 11. The germline gives CDR1 SGHTA, CDR2 FQGNSA. This chain's CDR3 is CASSLRLAALGETQYF. For the CDR3, the DNA is TGTGCCAGCAGCTTACGACTAGCCGCTCTGGGGGAGACCCAGTACTTC.

This sequence joins TRBV7-6 and TRBJ2-5; the D gene could be TRBD1 or TRBD2 (5 bases each). Germline V gene data show CDR1 as SGHVS and CDR2 as FNYEAQ. The CDR3 is 14 amino acids. V lost 11 bases and J lost 1, with 17 bases in between. The chain's CDR3 is CAGTSKGSQETQYF. DNA of the CDR3: TGTGCCGGCACCAGTAAGGGGAGCCAAGAGACCCAGTACTTC.

CDR3 DNA sequence: TGTGCCAGCAGCTTGATGATGGGCGGGAGCACAGATACGCAGTATTTT. Encoded protein: CASSLMMGGSTDTQYF. J is TRBJ2-3 and V is TRBV7-2, with D maybe TRBD2 (5 bases). CDR1 and CDR2 (germline): SGHTA, FQGNSA. Trimming left V 3 bases short and J 0 bases short, with 13 bases between. This CDR3 region has 16 residues.

This clonotype has a single count. This chain connects TRBV11-2 to TRBJ2-1, with 11 bases aligning to TRBD2. The CDR3 has 16 amino acids. The J segment lost 10 bases and the V segment lost 5 bases, leaving 13 bases of the junction unmatched. Germline values: CDR1 SGHAT, CDR2 FQNNGV. This CDR3 reads CASSPLRRLAGREQFF. The CDR3 nucleotides are TGTGCCAGCAGCCCCCTCCGACGACTAGCGGGGAGAGAGCAGTTCTTC.

The genes are TRBV11-2 and TRBJ2-1; 9 bases match TRBD1. Per germline, CDR1 SGHAT and CDR2 FQNNGV. The CDR3 consists of 15 residues. Trimming at V came to 5 bases and at J to 7 bases, leaving 9 bases not matched to a gene. CDR3 sequence: CASSQYRGRLNEQFF. Written as DNA, the CDR3 is TGTGCCAGCAGCCAATACAGGGGGCGCTTGAATGAGCAGTTCTTC.

This clonotype was seen only a few times. This sequence joins TRBV15 and TRBJ2-1; TRBD2 matches 14 bases. Germline CDR1 is LNHNV and CDR2 is YYDKDF (reference sequence). The CDR3 is made up of 17 amino acids. V was pared by 1 base and J by 8 bases, with 7 bases of the junction left unmatched. DNA of the CDR3: TGTGCCACCAGCAGAGGAAGGACTAGCGGGGGGAACGATGAGCAGTTCTTC. This gives the protein CATSRGRTSGGNDEQFF.

The gene calls are TRBV11-3 and TRBJ2-1, with D unclear. Germline assignment: CDR1 SGHNT and CDR2 YENEEA. The CDR3 covers 12 residues. With 5 bases removed from V and 8 bases from J, the gap between germline ends came to 10 bases. CDR3 DNA: TGTGCCAGCAGCCCAGCCCCTGATGAGCAGTTCTTC. Translation gives CASSPAPDEQFF.

The sample holds a few counts of this clonotype. The chain joins TRBV7-9 to TRBJ2-7, with D tentatively TRBD1 (5 bases). The CDR3 is 13 residues long. Germline V gives CDR1 SEHNR, CDR2 FQNEAQ (reference sequence). V lost 3 bases to trimming and J lost 9 bases, with 15 bases between them. DNA of the CDR3: TGTGCCAGCAGCTTCACCACCCGGCAGGGGCAGTACTTC. It translates to CASSFTTRQGQYF.

V is TRBV7-9 and J is TRBJ1-1; D uncertain. The CDR3 is 13 amino acids. Germline V gene lookup returns CDR1 SEHNR and CDR2 FQNEAQ (reference sequence). V was trimmed by 0 bases and J by 11 bases, leaving 13 bases between them. The CDR3 loop is CASSLALRDEAFF. The CDR3 DNA is TGTGCCAGCAGCTTAGCGCTCCGGGATGAGGCTTTCTTT.

A remark on this clonotype: Because it lacks the conserved phenylalanine or tryptophan at the end, this CDR3 is likely a read error. This rearrangement joins TRBV7-2 to TRBJ2-5; tentative D call: TRBD2 (5 bases). This CDR3 region has 15 residues. The V end lost 1 base, the J end lost 2 bases, and 11 bases lay between the germline ends. Per germline, CDR1 SGHTA and CDR2 FQGNSA. CDR3 nucleotide sequence: TGTGCCAGCAGCTTAGAGGGAGCGACACAAGAGACCCAGTACTCC. It specifies CASSLEGATQETQYS.

The V gene is TRBV29-1, the J gene TRBJ2-7; possible D gene TRBD1, 6 bases. V gave up 4 bases and J gave up 6 bases, with 25 bases separating them. The CDR3 runs to 16 residues. Per the germline V gene, CDR1 is SQVTM and CDR2 is ANQGSEA. The CDR3 spells CSVVFARGVLMGEQYF. As DNA, the CDR3 is TGCAGCGTTGTGTTCGCCAGGGGAGTCTTGATGGGCGAGCAGTACTTC.

This clonotype has only one observation. Germline and junction disagree at one end, which may indicate a read error. V gene TRBV7-2 combines with J gene TRBJ2-1; 8 bases are a match to TRBD2. CDR3 length: 15 residues. Looked up from germline, CDR1 is SGHTA and CDR2 is FQGNSA. For the CDR3, the DNA is TGTGCCAGCAGCTTAACTAGCGGCACACACAATGCGCAGTTCTTC. It yields the protein CASSLTSGTHNAQFF.

This chain uses TRBV20-1 with TRBJ2-3; the D is unclear. CDR3 length equals 13 residues. From germline, CDR1 is DFQATT and CDR2 SNEGSKA (reference sequence). V was pared by 2 bases and J by 4 bases, with 10 bases between. CDR3 DNA sequence: TGCAGTGCTAGAATGTTTAGGTCAGATACGCAGTATTTT. Amino acids: CSARMFRSDTQYF.

The V call is TRBV27, the J call TRBJ2-1, with TRBD1 as a possible D gene (5 bases). V was clipped by 5 bases and J by 4 bases, with 15 bases between them. This CDR3 comprises 15 residues. Germline CDR1 and CDR2: MNHEY and SMNVEV (reference sequence). CDR3 sequence: CASSPRGRAYNEQFF. The CDR3 DNA sequence: TGTGCCAGCAGTCCCCGAGGCAGGGCATACAATGAGCAGTTCTTC.

This chain links TRBV4-3 with TRBJ2-2; D not resolved. Trimming took 0 bases from V and 7 from J, leaving 12 bases between them. The CDR3 contains 15 residues. Germline CDR1 is LGHNA and CDR2 is YSLEER. The CDR3 DNA reads as TGCGCCAGCAGCCAAGATTACTCTCAGAGCGGGGAGCTGTTTTTT. This translates into CASSQDYSQSGELFF.

The V call is TRBV11-2, the J call TRBJ1-2; 9 bases map to TRBD1. There are 16 residues in the CDR3. Trimming took 4 bases from V and 2 from J; bases not matched to a gene: 8. Germline V lookup: CDR1 SGHAT, CDR2 FQNNGV. The CDR3, as DNA: TGTGCCAGCAGCTCCCTCTCCGGGACAGGGAACTATGGCTACACCTTC. Its translation: CASSSLSGTGNYGYTF. The variable domain in full, with the rest retrieved from reference TRBV11-2 and TRBJ1-2, is EAGVAQSPRYKIIEKRQSVAFWCNPISGHATLYWYQQILGQGPKLLIQFQNNGVVDDSQLPKDRFSAERLKGVDSTLKIQPAKLEDSAVYLCASSSLSGTGNYGYTFGSGTRLTVV.

The chain uses TRBV24-1 and TRBJ2-5; either TRBD1 or TRBD2 may fit D (5 bases each). Germline V gene lookup returns CDR1 KGHDR and CDR2 SFDVKD. This CDR3 is 15 amino acids long. Deletions cut 10 bases from V and 1 base from J, with 18 bases between. This CDR3 is CATVPGQTLQETQYF. In nucleotides, the CDR3 is TGTGCCACGGTTCCGGGGCAGACCCTCCAAGAGACCCAGTACTTC.

The gene calls are TRBV12-3 or TRBV12-4 and TRBJ1-1, with D possibly matching TRBD1 (5 bases). V lost 3 bases, J lost 4 bases, and 9 bases lay in between. The CDR3 loop spans 13 amino acids. For the CDR3, the DNA is TGTGCCAGCAGTTTGTCAGGGAGCACTGAAGCTTTCTTT. Protein sequence: CASSLSGSTEAFF.